Following are 23 T cell receptor beta chains from one sample sequenced in a study of OX40 agonist ivuxolimab in advanced cancers. Library construction relied on the immunoSEQ multiplex PCR assay. Imported from immuneACCESS, the table was reduced by TCRdb to in-frame sequences with V and J called. These copies leave out some clones; in studies compared against another copy, an unresolved V gene accounts for under half, and the cause of the remainder is not known. The sample yields some 50,000 clones; 88% were counted once. In total, the top ten clones hold less than 4% of the sample. Sequenced material: CD4+ or CD8+ T cells sorted from blood, taken in a trial of the OX40 agonist ivuxolimab. The receptors stem from an adult with an advanced solid tumor such as melanoma, head and neck, liver or kidney cancer.

The chain joins TRBV11-2 to TRBJ2-1, with 10 bases lining up with TRBD1. Germline V gene data show CDR1 as SGHAT and CDR2 as FQNNGV. The V and J ends lost 5 bases and 6 bases, in that order; junction bases with no gene match: 19. The CDR3 is made up of 19 amino acids. The CDR3: CASSIRGDRGHPKPNEQFF. CDR3 bases: TGTGCCAGCAGCATCCGTGGGGACAGGGGACACCCGAAGCCCAATGAGCAGTTCTTC.

This clone was seen only once. The rearrangement uses TRBV15 and TRBJ1-3; D unresolved. V lost 8 bases and J 3 bases, leaving 17 bases between the germline ends. CDR1 LNHNV and CDR2 YYDKDF come from the germline V gene (reference sequence). The CDR3 has 15 residues. In DNA, the CDR3 is TGTGCCACCCGTACCTCTGCGGGGTATGGAAACACCATATATTTT. Residues: CATRTSAGYGNTIYF.

The V call is TRBV5-6, the J call TRBJ2-7; 7 positions agree with TRBD1. Germline V gene data show CDR1 as SGHDT and CDR2 as YYEEEE. CDR3 size: 14 residues. V was clipped by 0 bases and J by 2 bases; unmatched bases: 2. The CDR3 loop is CASSLGTGAYEQYF. The CDR3 region has the DNA TGTGCCAGCAGCTTGGGGACAGGAGCCTACGAGCAGTACTTC. The full variable domain, with the rest looked up from reference TRBV5-6 and TRBJ2-7, is DAGVTQSPTHLIKTRGQQVTLRCSPKSGHDTVSWYQQALGQGPQFIFQYYEEEERQRGNFPDRFSGHQFPNYSSELNVNALLLGDSALYLCASSLGTGAYEQYFGPGTRLTVT.

The V gene is TRBV2, the J gene TRBJ1-3, with D perhaps TRBD1 (6 bases). The CDR3 is 16 residues long. Trimming removed 4 bases from V and 2 bases from J, with 15 bases in between. The germline gives CDR1 SNHLY, CDR2 FYNNEI. This CDR3 reads CASSVSRAGAGNTIYF. The CDR3 DNA sequence: TGTGCCAGCAGTGTATCTAGGGCAGGGGCTGGAAACACCATATATTTT.

The J gene is TRBJ2-3, the V gene TRBV5-1; 14 bases match TRBD2. V lost 1 base, J lost 5 bases, and 9 bases stayed unmatched. The CDR3 runs 18 residues. Looked up from germline, CDR1 is SGHRS and CDR2 is YFSETQ. The CDR3 DNA reads TGCGCCAGCAGCTTGTTGACTAGCGGGAGGGCCGCAGAAGATACGCAGTATTTT. It translates to CASSLLTSGRAAEDTQYF.

This rearrangement joins TRBV6-1 to TRBJ2-3; the D gene is possibly TRBD2 (5 bases). The V end was cut by 3 bases, the J end by 0 bases, with 16 bases between. CDR3 size: 17 residues. Germline V gene lookup returns CDR1 MNHNS and CDR2 SASEGT. CDR3 region: CASSEAGGGPSTDTQYF. CDR3 coding DNA: TGTGCCAGCAGTGAGGCCGGAGGCGGGCCTAGCACAGATACGCAGTATTTT.

V and J are TRBV11-3 and TRBJ2-1; TRBD2 aligns across 8 bases. This CDR3 has 15 residues. Unmatched junction bases numbered 0, after V lost 2 bases and J lost 0 bases. The germline V gene encodes CDR1 SGHNT and CDR2 YENEEA. CDR3 coding DNA: TGTGCCAGCAGCTTAAGCGGGAGCTCCTACAATGAGCAGTTCTTC. Translated, it gives CASSLSGSSYNEQFF.

This chain uses TRBV28 with TRBJ2-7, with TRBD1 identical over 7 bases. V shed 7 bases and J 6 bases; nucleotides not matched to a gene: 9. The CDR3 sequence is 13 residues long. From germline, CDR1 is MDHEN and CDR2 SYDVKM. The CDR3 DNA is TGTGCCAGCACCGGTGGACAGGTAGGCGAGCAGTACTTC. Translating it yields CASTGGQVGEQYF.

The chain employs TRBV29-1 and TRBJ2-2, with D possibly matching TRBD2 (5 bases). CDR1 is SQVTM and CDR2 is ANQGSEA in the germline V gene. CDR3 length: 15 amino acids. V lost 4 bases to trimming and J lost 0 bases, with 12 bases between them. DNA of the CDR3: TGCAGCGTTGGTTCTCGGGGTCCGAACACCGGGGAGCTGTTTTTT. Its translation is CSVGSRGPNTGELFF.

This chain connects TRBV29-1 to TRBJ2-1, with D unclear. Deletions cut 6 bases from V and 5 bases from J, with 17 bases between. Germline V gene data show CDR1 as SQVTM and CDR2 as ANQGSEA. This CDR3 is 14 amino acids long. This CDR3 is CSVAPPTPNNEQFF. The CDR3 coding sequence is TGCAGCGTCGCCCCCCCTACCCCAAACAATGAGCAGTTCTTC.

The chain carries TRBV6-5 and TRBJ2-3, with 11 bases lining up with TRBD2. From germline, CDR1 is MNHEY and CDR2 SVGAGI. The J segment lost 8 bases and the V segment lost 7 bases, leaving 8 bases of the junction unmatched. The CDR3 consists of 14 residues. CDR3: CASTISGGAGTQYF. CDR3 nucleotide sequence: TGTGCCAGCACGATTAGCGGGGGGGCCGGTACGCAGTATTTT.

The chain joins TRBV30 to TRBJ1-6, with a tentative D call TRBD1 (5 bases). The CDR3 is 14 residues long. In germline, CDR1 is GTSNPN, CDR2 SVGIG (reference sequence). V was shortened by 1 base and J by 8 bases, with 12 bases between the two germline ends. The CDR3 spells CAWSGRLGDSPLHF. CDR3 sequence (DNA): TGTGCCTGGAGTGGACGCCTAGGGGATTCACCCCTCCACTTT.

The rearrangement joins TRBV6-5 to TRBJ1-1, with 9 positions matching TRBD1. CDR1 and CDR2 (germline): MNHEY, SVGAGI. V was clipped by 0 bases and J by 2 bases; unmatched bases: 4. This CDR3 spans 16 amino acids. In DNA, the CDR3 is TGTGCCAGCAGTTACTCCGGGACAGGGAAAAACACTGAAGCTTTCTTT. This sequence encodes CASSYSGTGKNTEAFF.

The count of this clone is one. This chain uses TRBV19 with TRBJ1-4, with D perhaps matching TRBD1 (5 bases). The CDR3 covers 15 residues. Deletions cut 8 bases from V and 2 bases from J, with 15 bases between. CDR1 and CDR2 (germline): LNHDA, SQIVND (reference sequence). The CDR3 DNA follows: TGTGCCAGTCAAGGTGGCGACAGTACTAATGAAAAACTGTTTTTT. Encoded protein: CASQGGDSTNEKLFF.

The rearrangement uses TRBV29-1 and TRBJ1-1, with D perhaps TRBD1 (5 bases). Trimming pared 7 bases from V and 0 bases from J, leaving 12 bases between. Germline V lookup: CDR1 SQVTM, CDR2 ANQGSEA. The CDR3 totals 13 residues. The CDR3 reads CSARPGLNTEAFF. CDR3 bases: TGCAGCGCCCGTCCAGGGTTGAACACTGAAGCTTTCTTT.

This chain joins TRBV19 and TRBJ2-2; D is unresolved. Germline V gene data show CDR1 as LNHDA and CDR2 as SQIVND (reference sequence). This CDR3 has 14 residues. Between the trimmed V and J ends, which lost 6 bases and 4 bases, there was a span of 12 bases. The CDR3 bases are TGTGCCAGTAGCCTCACACCGGGCACCGGGGAGCTGTTTTTT. Its protein is CASSLTPGTGELFF.

CDR3 loop: CASSQTDSQKQQYF. CDR3 bases: TGCGCCAGCAGCCAAACGGACTCTCAAAAGCAGCAGTACTTC. The chain couples TRBV4-1 to TRBJ2-7; D perhaps matches TRBD2 (5 bases). The V gene lost 2 bases and the J gene lost 8 bases, with 16 bases spanning the gap. The CDR3 consists of 14 residues. In germline, CDR1 is MGHRA, CDR2 YSYEKL.

The V gene is TRBV6-1, the J gene TRBJ2-1; tentatively, D is TRBD1 (6 bases). The CDR3 spans 17 residues. V was pared by 3 bases and J by 3 bases, with 18 bases between. Germline V gene sequence: CDR1 MNHNS, CDR2 SASEGT. The CDR3 sequence: CASSEILVQGLYNEQFF. CDR3 coding DNA: TGTGCCAGCAGTGAGATCCTCGTACAGGGTCTCTACAATGAGCAGTTCTTC.

The chain carries TRBV7-6 and TRBJ1-5; D is unresolved. CDR3 length: 12 amino acids. V gave up 4 bases and J gave up 4 bases, with 5 bases separating them. The germline CDR1 and CDR2 sequences are SGHVS and FNYEAQ. This chain's CDR3 is CASSSTNQPQHF. In DNA, the CDR3 is TGTGCCAGCAGCTCCACAAATCAGCCCCAGCATTTT.

V is TRBV5-4 and J is TRBJ1-2; possibly TRBD1 for D (5 bases). Per the germline V gene, CDR1 is SGHNT and CDR2 is YYREEE (reference sequence). Deletions cut 2 bases from V and 5 bases from J, with 16 bases between. This CDR3 has 15 residues. For the CDR3, the DNA is TGTGCCAGCAGCTTTGATATGGTTAGGGGATATGGCTACACCTTC. The encoded protein is CASSFDMVRGYGYTF.

The chain carries TRBV6-5 and TRBJ1-1, with TRBD1 matching over 7 bases. Germline assignment: CDR1 MNHEY and CDR2 SVGAGI. Trimming removed 2 bases from V and 1 base from J; junction bases left unmatched: 1. CDR3 length equals 14 residues. The CDR3 bases are TGTGCCAGCAGTTACACAGGGGCGAACACTGAAGCTTTCTTT. It yields the protein CASSYTGANTEAFF.

The gene calls are TRBV5-4 and TRBJ2-7; 12 nucleotides align to TRBD1. Germline CDR1 is SGHNT and CDR2 is YYREEE (reference sequence). The CDR3 extends over 15 amino acids. V shed 5 bases, J shed 4 bases, and the junction held 7 bases outside the gene matches. This CDR3 is CASSPGQGAMYEQYF. The CDR3 DNA follows: TGTGCCAGCAGTCCGGGACAGGGGGCGATGTACGAGCAGTACTTC. The full variable domain, its missing parts supplied by reference TRBV5-4 and TRBJ2-7, is ETGVTQSPTHLIKTRGQQVTLRCSSQSGHNTVSWYQQALGQGPQFIFQYYREEENGRGNFPPRFSGLQFPNYSSELNVNALELDDSALYLCASSPGQGAMYEQYFGPGTRLTVT.

This sequence joins TRBV29-1 and TRBJ1-4, with 9 positions matching TRBD1. V was pared by 6 bases and J by 7 bases, with 9 bases of the junction left unmatched. The germline V gene encodes CDR1 SQVTM and CDR2 ANQGSEA. The CDR3 has 14 amino acids. CDR3 DNA: TGCAGCGTGGACCCGGGACAGGGCGGTGAAAAACTGTTTTTT. Amino acids: CSVDPGQGGEKLFF. Full variable domain (outside the CDR3, taken from reference TRBV29-1 and TRBJ1-4): SAVISQKPSRDICQRGTSLTIQCQVDSQVTMMFWYRQQPGQSLTLIATANQGSEATYESGFVIDKFPISRPNLTFSTLTVSNMSPEDSSIYLCSVDPGQGGEKLFFGSGTQLSVL.